The clone carrying this TCR beta chain was detected many times. Its specificity is unknown. During its preparation, the TCRbeta library received unique molecular identifiers. TCRdb processed the PCR reads anew with MiXCR; each CDR3 protein has one entry. This table has around 800,000 distinct CDR3 sequences, under 20% appearing once. The source of the sample is a study of T-cell reconstitution after alpha-beta-depleted transplantation in children. Broader study findings: By one year post-transplant, T-cell counts and diversity largely arose from T cells that were newly produced. Recipient T cells and thymic progenitors that survived were the source of the high TCRbeta diversity seen at day 60 in some patients. After transplant, at about two months, alpha-beta T cells were reportedly derived from several hundred expanded graft clones.

The CDR3 totals 13 residues. Germline lookup yields CDR1 SQVTM and CDR2 ANQGSEA. V was trimmed by 1 base and J by 6 bases, leaving 11 bases between them. J is TRBJ2-3 and V is TRBV29-1; D not resolved. Source: PBMCs, mostly from graft donor cells, taken 360 days after TCRalphabeta/CD19-depleted stem cell transplant. The source of this sequence is a male patient younger than 18 who had a stem cell transplant for acute lymphoblastic leukemia, so the T cells may come from the graft donor. The CDR3 protein is CSVEGGSEDTQYF. For the CDR3, the DNA is TGCAGCGTTGAAGGGGGATCCGAGGATACGCAGTATTTT.